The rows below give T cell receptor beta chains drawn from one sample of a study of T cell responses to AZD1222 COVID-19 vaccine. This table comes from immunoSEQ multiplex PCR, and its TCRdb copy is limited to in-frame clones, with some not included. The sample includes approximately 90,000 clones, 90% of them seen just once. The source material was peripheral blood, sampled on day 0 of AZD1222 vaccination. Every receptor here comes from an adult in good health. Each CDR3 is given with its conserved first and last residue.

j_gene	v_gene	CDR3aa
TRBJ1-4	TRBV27	CASSLSLHGYNEKLFF
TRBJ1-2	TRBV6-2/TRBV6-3	CASSYLWGPAYGYTF
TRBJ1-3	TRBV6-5	CASSRTGLDTIYF
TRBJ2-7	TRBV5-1	CASSLAGGTVYEQYF
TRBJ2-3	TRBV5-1	CASSWKGADTQYF
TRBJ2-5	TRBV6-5	CASSYSGGSQETQYF
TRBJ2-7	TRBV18	CASSPPGGYEQYF
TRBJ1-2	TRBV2	CASSAGGNYGYTF
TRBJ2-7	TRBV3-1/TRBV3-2	CASSQNRGPEQYF
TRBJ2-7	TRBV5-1	CASSLNSQSGEQYF
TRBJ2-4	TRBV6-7	CASSYPLAGGPVWAKNIQYF
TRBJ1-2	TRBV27	CASSLNRANYGYTF
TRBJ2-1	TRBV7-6	CASSPTREGEQFF
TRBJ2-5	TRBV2	CASSVGIVRETQYF
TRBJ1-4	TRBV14	CASSQKGGVEATNEKLFF
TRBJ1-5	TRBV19	CASSIVPQGLVQPQHF
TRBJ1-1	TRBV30	CAWGRQNTEAFF
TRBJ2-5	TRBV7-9	CASSVGSPETQYF
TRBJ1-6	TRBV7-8	CASSLALAGENSPLHF
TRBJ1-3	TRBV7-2	CASSDGRTSGNTIYF
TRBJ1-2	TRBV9	CASSVASANYGYTF
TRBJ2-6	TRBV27	CASSLRTANSGANVLTF
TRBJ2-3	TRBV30	CAWSVLAGITDTQYF
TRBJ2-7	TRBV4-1	CASSQWRGSSYEQYF
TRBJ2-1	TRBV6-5	CASSYLAGGLKEQFF
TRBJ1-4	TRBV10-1	CASSGALSRLSEKLFF